This entry features one TCR beta chain sequence. The target antigen is unknown. This CDR3 spans 15 amino acids. This sample was taken from a study of T cells in narcolepsy. Overall study results and limits: HCRT-specific and TRIB2-specific autoreactive clonotypes appeared among same-patient CSF and blood CD4+ clonotypes.

TCRdb's table, derived via immunoSEQ multiplex PCR, lists solely in-frame clones and lacks some. The sample lists some 30,000 clones, roughly nine tenths occurring once. The TCR originated in a human donor with narcolepsy. Source material: CD45RA- memory CD4+ T cells from PBMCs. This chain joins TRBV21-1 and TRBJ1-4. TRBV21-1 is recorded as a pseudogene. The CDR3 protein is CASSKGGPRHEKLFF. CDR3 sequence (DNA): TGTGCCAGCAGCAAAGGGGGACCCCGTCATGAAAAACTGTTTTTT.